Listed below are T cell receptor beta chains from one sample, sequenced in a study of shared clonotypes between healthy human individuals. TCRdb's copy holds only in-frame clones and misses some; the assay was immunoSEQ multiplex PCR. The sample shows under 1,100,000 clones, roughly 74% of them seen only once. Sample: memory CD4+ T cells from PBMCs. Receptor source: a man between 18 and 29 years old in good health. Some clones in this sample may be carry-over from other donors' samples. CDR3s include the opening cysteine and the closing phenylalanine or tryptophan. A D gene is named only where the DNA matches it firmly. Not all rows give a size; the values are once, few, many and, for expanded clones, a class.

V: TRBV19
size: NA
length: 13
J: TRBJ2-3
D: NA
DNA: TGTGCCAGTCGGCCCAGTGGCACAGATACGCAGTATTTT
CDR3: CASRPSGTDTQYF

V: TRBV10-3
size: few
length: 14
J: TRBJ1-1
D: NA
DNA: TGTGCCATCCCACTTCCTCATAAAGCGTTAGAAGCTTTCTTT
CDR3: CAIPLPHKALEAFF

V: TRBV28
size: NA
length: 11
J: TRBJ2-7
D: NA
DNA: TGTGCCAGCAGGACCTCCAGGGAGCAGTACTTC
CDR3: CASRTSREQYF

V: TRBV12-5
size: many
length: 12
J: TRBJ2-7
D: TRBD1
DNA: TGTGCTAGTGGCGACAGGGTCTACGAGCAGTACTTC
CDR3: CASGDRVYEQYF

V: TRBV7-2
size: NA
length: 14
J: TRBJ2-1
D: NA
DNA: TGTGCCAGCAGGCCGGGTCCCGTGGTGGGTCAGCAGTTCTTC
CDR3: CASRPGPVVGQQFF

V: TRBV28
size: NA
length: 17
J: TRBJ1-4
D: NA
DNA: TGTGCCAGCAGACCCAAGACGCATTTGGCAACTAATGAAAAACTGTTTTTT
CDR3: CASRPKTHLATNEKLFF

V: TRBV6-1
size: NA
length: 14
J: TRBJ2-1
D: TRBD2
DNA: TGTGCCAGCAGGAATCTAGCGGGAAGCAATGAGCAGTTCTTC
CDR3: CASRNLAGSNEQFF

V: TRBV5-1
size: NA
length: 14
J: TRBJ1-1
D: NA
DNA: TGCGCCAGCAGCTTATTCGGGGTGGGGACTGAAGCTTTCTTT
CDR3: CASSLFGVGTEAFF

V: TRBV9
size: NA
length: 15
J: TRBJ2-1
D: TRBD2
DNA: TGTGCCAGCAGCGTAGTACCTAGCGGGTACAATGAGCAGTTCTTC
CDR3: CASSVVPSGYNEQFF

V: TRBV18
size: NA
length: 12
J: TRBJ2-7
D: NA
DNA: TGTGCCAGCTCCCCAGGGTTGGGCGAGCAGTACTTC
CDR3: CASSPGLGEQYF

V: TRBV28
size: NA
length: 17
J: TRBJ1-1
D: NA
DNA: TGTGCCAGCAGTCCCATTTCGGGACTCCAGGAGAACACTGAAGCTTTCTTT
CDR3: CASSPISGLQENTEAFF

V: TRBV11-1
size: once
length: 18
J: TRBJ1-4
D: TRBD1
DNA: TGTGCCAGCAGACTAGTTAGTGCAGGGGGCGCGTCTAATGAAAAACTGTTTTTT
CDR3: CASRLVSAGGASNEKLFF

V: TRBV28
size: NA
length: 18
J: TRBJ2-6
D: TRBD2
DNA: TGTGCCAGCAGTTTATTTAGGCTAGCGGGGGCTGGGGCCAACGTCCTGACTTTC
CDR3: CASSLFRLAGAGANVLTF

V: TRBV10-2
size: once
length: 13
J: TRBJ2-2
D: NA
DNA: TGCGCCAGCAGTAGCGGCTACACCGGGGAGCTGTTTTTT
CDR3: CASSSGYTGELFF

V: TRBV6-6
size: NA
length: 15
J: TRBJ1-4
D: NA
DNA: TGTGCCAGCAGTCGCGCCGGGAAGGAGGGTGAAAAACTGTTTTTT
CDR3: CASSRAGKEGEKLFF

V: TRBV5-1
size: NA
length: 15
J: TRBJ2-3
D: NA
DNA: TGCGCCAGCAGGGATCTCCTAGCAAAGACAGATACGCAGTATTTT
CDR3: CASRDLLAKTDTQYF

V: TRBV18
size: NA
length: 14
J: TRBJ2-7
D: NA
DNA: TGTGCCAGCTCACCGGGACGGCAACGCTACGAGCAGTACTTC
CDR3: CASSPGRQRYEQYF

V: TRBV5-1
size: NA
length: 14
J: TRBJ1-2
D: NA
DNA: TGCGCCAGCAGCCTGGTTGGGACTAACTATGGCTACACCTTC
CDR3: CASSLVGTNYGYTF

V: TRBV7-9
size: many
length: 13
J: TRBJ2-5
D: NA
DNA: TGTGCCAGCAGCTTATCAGGGGTTGAGACCCAGTACTTC
CDR3: CASSLSGVETQYF

V: TRBV9
size: NA
length: 13
J: TRBJ2-2
D: NA
DNA: TGTGCCAGCAGCCCCAGGGACACCGGGGAGCTGTTTTTT
CDR3: CASSPRDTGELFF

V: TRBV29-1
size: medium-sized
length: 15
J: TRBJ2-3
D: TRBD2
DNA: TGCAGCGTTGGGGTTGGCGGGAGAAACACAGATACGCAGTATTTT
CDR3: CSVGVGGRNTDTQYF

V: TRBV5-4
size: few
length: 13
J: TRBJ2-5
D: NA
DNA: TGTGCCAGCAGCTATTCCTACGGGGAGACCCAGTACTTC
CDR3: CASSYSYGETQYF

V: TRBV2
size: NA
length: 14
J: TRBJ2-2
D: NA
DNA: TGTGCCAGCAGGGGAGATCTAGGGGCCGGGGAGCTGTTTTTT
CDR3: CASRGDLGAGELFF

V: TRBV7-6
size: NA
length: 16
J: TRBJ1-3
D: TRBD1
DNA: TGTGCCAGCAGCACGGGACAGGGAGTCTTTGGAAACACCATATATTTT
CDR3: CASSTGQGVFGNTIYF

V: TRBV4-1
size: NA
length: 15
J: TRBJ1-2
D: TRBD1
DNA: TGCGCCAGCAGCCAAGAGGGACAGGGCGGCTATGGCTACACCTTC
CDR3: CASSQEGQGGYGYTF

V: TRBV6-6
size: NA
length: 13
J: TRBJ1-1
D: NA
DNA: TGTGCCAGCAGTTTGGTAGGGCTAAATGAAGCTTTCTTT
CDR3: CASSLVGLNEAFF

V: TRBV30
size: NA
length: 11
J: TRBJ2-7
D: NA
DNA: TGTGCCTGGGGGACATCCTACGAGCAGTACTTC
CDR3: CAWGTSYEQYF

V: TRBV27
size: NA
length: 14
J: TRBJ2-7
D: NA
DNA: TGTGCCAGCAGTTTAGCGGGAAAAACCTACGAGCAGTACTTC
CDR3: CASSLAGKTYEQYF

V: TRBV7-3
size: few
length: 16
J: TRBJ2-1
D: NA
DNA: TGTGCCAGCAGCGTAATGGGAGCGGGCCAACCGAATGAGCAGTTCTTC
CDR3: CASSVMGAGQPNEQFF

V: TRBV4-1
size: NA
length: 16
J: TRBJ2-7
D: NA
DNA: TGCGCCAGCAGCCAAGGGGCCCGGCGGGGGCCCTACGAGCAGTACTTC
CDR3: CASSQGARRGPYEQYF

V: TRBV5-3
size: NA
length: 13
J: TRBJ1-1
D: NA
DNA: TGTGCCAGAAGCTTGGCGCTCCACACTGAAGCTTTCTTT
CDR3: CARSLALHTEAFF

V: TRBV27
size: few
length: 16
J: TRBJ1-1
D: TRBD1
DNA: TGTGCCAGCAGTTTAGGTAGGGGACAGGGTTGGTCTGAAGCTTTCTTT
CDR3: CASSLGRGQGWSEAFF

V: TRBV4-1
size: many
length: 14
J: TRBJ2-7
D: NA
DNA: TGCGCCAGCAGCCCCGGGGTTCCCGGGCTCGAGCAGTACTTC
CDR3: CASSPGVPGLEQYF

V: TRBV10-3
size: NA
length: 16
J: TRBJ2-2
D: TRBD2
DNA: TGTGCCGCCTCCTTACTAGCGGGAGGAATTACCGGGGAGCTGTTTTTT
CDR3: CAASLLAGGITGELFF

V: TRBV18
size: NA
length: 16
J: TRBJ2-7
D: TRBD1
DNA: TGTGCCAGCTCACCATCAGGGACAGGAACCCCCTACGAGCAGTACTTC
CDR3: CASSPSGTGTPYEQYF

V: TRBV10-2
size: NA
length: 16
J: TRBJ2-2
D: TRBD2
DNA: TGCGCCAGCAGTGAGTCAGCGGGAGGGGTTACCGGGGAGCTGTTTTTT
CDR3: CASSESAGGVTGELFF

V: TRBV28
size: NA
length: 15
J: TRBJ2-7
D: NA
DNA: TGTGCCAGCAGTCCGAGGACAGGGAGGGGCTACGAGCAGTACTTC
CDR3: CASSPRTGRGYEQYF

V: TRBV4-1
size: once
length: 14
J: TRBJ2-1
D: NA
DNA: TGCGCCAGCAGCCGGTCTACGACCTACAATGAGCAGTTCTTC
CDR3: CASSRSTTYNEQFF

V: TRBV2
size: NA
length: 17
J: TRBJ1-2
D: NA
DNA: TGTGCCAGCAGGGGGGGCGTGGGCCGACGGGCTAACTATGGCTACACCTTC
CDR3: CASRGGVGRRANYGYTF

V: TRBV5-8
size: NA
length: 13
J: TRBJ1-5
D: NA
DNA: TGTGCCAGCAGGGACTGGAGCAATCAGCCCCAGCATTTT
CDR3: CASRDWSNQPQHF

V: TRBV4-3
size: once
length: 17
J: TRBJ2-5
D: NA
DNA: TGCGCCAGCAGCAACGCCCCGGGACATACTTCACAAGAGACCCAGTACTTC
CDR3: CASSNAPGHTSQETQYF